This TCR beta chain derives from a study of blood T cell repertoires in COVID-19. The assay was immunoSEQ multiplex PCR, and TCRdb's table has in-frame clones only and misses some. Of some 200,000 clones in the sample, over 60% are singletons; the top ten hold roughly 6%. Germline CDR1 is SGHNT and CDR2 is YYREEE (reference sequence). V lost 4 bases to trimming and J lost 0 bases; unmatched junction nucleotides: 4. There are 15 residues in the CDR3. The receptor's source is a woman in her seventies with acute or convalescent COVID-19. The sequenced sample consisted of peripheral blood. The V and J genes are TRBV5-4 and TRBJ2-7, with 10 positions matching TRBD1. CDR3 DNA: TGTGCCAGCAGCGCCCGGACAGGGGGCTCCTACGAGCAGTACTTC. It is translated as CASSARTGGSYEQYF.